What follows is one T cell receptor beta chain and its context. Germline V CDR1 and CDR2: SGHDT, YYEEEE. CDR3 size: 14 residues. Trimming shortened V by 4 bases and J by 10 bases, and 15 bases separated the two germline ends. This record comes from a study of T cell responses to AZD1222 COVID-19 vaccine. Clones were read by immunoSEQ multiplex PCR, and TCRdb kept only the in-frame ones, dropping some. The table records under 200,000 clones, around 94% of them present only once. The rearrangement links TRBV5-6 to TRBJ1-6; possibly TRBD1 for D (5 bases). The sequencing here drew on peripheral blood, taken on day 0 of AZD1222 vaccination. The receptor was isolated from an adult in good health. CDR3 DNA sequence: TGTGCCAGCAGCCTATGGGGTGGACACTCACCCCTCCACTTT. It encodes CASSLWGGHSPLHF.